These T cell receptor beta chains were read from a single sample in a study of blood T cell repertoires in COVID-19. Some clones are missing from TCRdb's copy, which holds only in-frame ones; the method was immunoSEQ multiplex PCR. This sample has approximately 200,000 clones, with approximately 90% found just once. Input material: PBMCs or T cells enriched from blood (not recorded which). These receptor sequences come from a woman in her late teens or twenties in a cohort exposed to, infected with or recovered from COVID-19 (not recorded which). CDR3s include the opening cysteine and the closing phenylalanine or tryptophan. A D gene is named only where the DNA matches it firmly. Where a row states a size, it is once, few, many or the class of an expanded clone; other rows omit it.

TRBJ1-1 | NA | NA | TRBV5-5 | TGTGCCAGCAGCTTGCTGGGGGGACGGAACACTGAAGCTTTCTTT | CASSLLGGRNTEAFF
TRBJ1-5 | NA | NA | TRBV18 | TGTGCCAGCTCACCCCAACAGGGCAATCAGCCCCAGCATTTT | CASSPQQGNQPQHF
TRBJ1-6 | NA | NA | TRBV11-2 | TGTGCCAGCAGCTTAGGAAGGGGACTGGGGGAGGATTCACCCCTCCACTTT | CASSLGRGLGEDSPLHF
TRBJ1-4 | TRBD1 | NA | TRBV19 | TGTGCCAGTCGACCCCACCCAGGACAGGGGGATGAAAAACTGTTTTTT | CASRPHPGQGDEKLFF
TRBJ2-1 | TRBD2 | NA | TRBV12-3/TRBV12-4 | TGTGCCAGCAGAAGGACTAGCGGTGCTGAGCAGTTCTTC | CASRRTSGAEQFF
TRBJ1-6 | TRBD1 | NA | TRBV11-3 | TGTGCCAGCAGAGCCGGGACAGTTAATTCACCCCTCCACTTT | CASRAGTVNSPLHF
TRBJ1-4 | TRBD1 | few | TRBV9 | TGTGCCAGCAGCAAGGGCAGGGGGCACGAAAAACTGTTTTTT | CASSKGRGHEKLFF
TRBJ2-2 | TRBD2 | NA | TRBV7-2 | TGTGCCAGCAGCCCCTGGCAAGCGGGGGGAACCGGGGAGCTGTTTTTT | CASSPWQAGGTGELFF
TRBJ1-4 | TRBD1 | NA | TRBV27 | TGTGCCAGCAGTTTATCGGGACAGTCAAATGAAAAACTGTTTTTT | CASSLSGQSNEKLFF
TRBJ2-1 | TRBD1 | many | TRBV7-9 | TGTGCCAGCAGGCCGGGACAGGGTGTCTACAATGAGCAGTTCTTC | CASRPGQGVYNEQFF
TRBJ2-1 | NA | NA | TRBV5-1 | TGCGCCAGCAGCCCGAGATCAGACTTGAATGAGCAGTTCTTC | CASSPRSDLNEQFF
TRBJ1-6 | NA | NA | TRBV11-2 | TGTGCCAGCAGCCCAACAGGGTACACCTATAATTCACCCCTCCACTTT | CASSPTGYTYNSPLHF
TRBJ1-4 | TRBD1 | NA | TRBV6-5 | TGTGCCAGCAGGGCCCAGAGACAGGGGTTCGGAAAACTGTTTTTT | CASRAQRQGFGKLFF
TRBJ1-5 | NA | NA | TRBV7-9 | TGTGCCAGCAGCTATTCCGGGGGCAATCAGCCCCAGCATTTT | CASSYSGGNQPQHF
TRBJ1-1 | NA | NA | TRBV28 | TGTGCCAGCAGTTTACGGGACACTGAAGCTTTCTTT | CASSLRDTEAFF
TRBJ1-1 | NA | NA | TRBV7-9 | TGTGCCAGCAGCTTACAGGGAAGGGGAACCACTGAAGCTTTCTTT | CASSLQGRGTTEAFF
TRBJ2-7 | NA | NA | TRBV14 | TGTGCCAGCAGCCAAGATGGGGGCCACTACGAGCAGTACTTC | CASSQDGGHYEQYF